A selection of T cell receptor beta chains follows, all from one sample in a study of shared clonotypes between healthy human individuals. Profiled with immunoSEQ multiplex PCR; TCRdb holds only in-frame clones, not every one. The table records a few hundred thousand clones, 95% to 98% of them present only once. The sample taken for sequencing was naive CD4+ T cells sorted from blood. The source of these receptors is a woman aged 25 to 45 in good health. The CDR3 runs from the conserved cysteine through the conserved F or W. D genes are given only for firm matches. Clone size is stated in some rows and not others, as once, few, many or a class when expanded.

TRBJ2-7 | . | . | 14 | TRBV28 | TGTGCCAGCAGTTTCCTCAATCTAGGGTACGAGCAGTACTTC | CASSFLNLGYEQYF
TRBJ2-1 | . | TRBD2 | 17 | TRBV9 | TGTGCCAGCAGCGTCACTACTAGCGGGAATCGAAACAATGAGCAGTTCTTC | CASSVTTSGNRNNEQFF
TRBJ2-7 | once | TRBD1 | 15 | TRBV25-1 | TGTGCCAGCAGTCCTCCCGGGACAGGGATCTACGAGCAGTACTTC | CASSPPGTGIYEQYF
TRBJ2-5 | . | . | 12 | TRBV5-1 | TGCGCCAGTCGCCGGGAGCAAGAGACCCAGTACTTC | CASRREQETQYF
TRBJ2-3 | . | . | 14 | TRBV5-1 | TGCGCCAGCAGCCTGACGGCTGGGGCAGATACGCAGTATTTT | CASSLTAGADTQYF
TRBJ2-5 | . | TRBD2 | 15 | TRBV7-3 | TGTGCCAGCAGCATTAGCGGGAGGGTTTCGGAGACCCAGTACTTC | CASSISGRVSETQYF
TRBJ1-4 | . | TRBD1 | 17 | TRBV4-1 | TGCGCCAGCAGCCAAGATACAGGGGTACTAACTAATGAAAAACTGTTTTTT | CASSQDTGVLTNEKLFF
TRBJ1-2 | . | . | 14 | TRBV28 | TGTGCCAGCAGCCGAAGCTCCCGATCCCGTGGCTACACCTTC | CASSRSSRSRGYTF
TRBJ2-2 | . | . | 16 | TRBV2 | TGTGCCAGCAGTGAAGTCGGGACATTGAACACCGGGGAGCTGTTTTTT | CASSEVGTLNTGELFF
TRBJ2-7 | once | . | 14 | TRBV6-6 | TGTGCCAGCAGTTCGGGCACAGGGAAGGCCGAGCAGTACTTC | CASSSGTGKAEQYF
TRBJ1-5 | . | TRBD1 | 15 | TRBV30 | TGTGCCTGGAGTTTGGGGGGACAGAGGAACCAGCCCCAGCATTTT | CAWSLGGQRNQPQHF
TRBJ1-1 | . | . | 14 | TRBV5-1 | TGCGCCAGCAGCTTGGCTCAACCGAACACTGAAGCTTTCTTT | CASSLAQPNTEAFF
TRBJ1-1 | . | . | 14 | TRBV28 | TGTGCCAGCAGTTTTGTCCGAGGACCCACTGAAGCTTTCTTT | CASSFVRGPTEAFF
TRBJ2-4 | . | TRBD1 | 16 | TRBV28 | TGTGCCAGCAGCCCGGGACAGGGTGGGGCCAAAAACATTCAGTACTTC | CASSPGQGGAKNIQYF
TRBJ1-1 | . | . | 15 | TRBV6-5 | TGTGCCAGCAGTTACAGGCAGTCAGCCAACACTGAAGCTTTCTTT | CASSYRQSANTEAFF
TRBJ2-1 | . | TRBD1 | 13 | TRBV30 | TGTGCCTGGAAGATAAAGGGGGCTTATGAGCAGTTCTTC | CAWKIKGAYEQFF
TRBJ2-5 | . | . | 15 | TRBV4-2 | TGTGCCAGCAGCCAAGTACGGACGACAGGAATGGAGCAGTACTTC | CASSQVRTTGMEQYF
TRBJ2-7 | . | TRBD2 | 13 | TRBV28 | TGTGCCAGCAGGGAAAGGAGGACTAGCCCCCCGTACTTC | CASRERRTSPPYF
TRBJ2-4 | . | . | 19 | TRBV28 | TGTGCCAGCAGTCTGCACTGGGGCCCGGGGCAGATAGCCAAAAACATTCAGTACTTC | CASSLHWGPGQIAKNIQYF
TRBJ2-5 | . | . | 15 | TRBV6-8 | TGTGCCAGCAATTGTACCGGGACGGTCATCGAGACCCAGTACTTC | CASNCTGTVIETQYF
TRBJ2-7 | . | . | 17 | TRBV28 | TGTGCCAGCACCCTTCAGAGATCAGGACGGCACACCTACGAGCAGTACTTC | CASTLQRSGRHTYEQYF
TRBJ1-2 | . | TRBD1 | 16 | TRBV11-2 | TGTGCCAGCAGCCTTACTCGGGACAGGGTGACGTATGGCTACACCTTC | CASSLTRDRVTYGYTF
TRBJ2-1 | . | TRBD2 | 15 | TRBV10-2 | TGCGCCAGCAGTGACCGACTAGCGGGATACAATGAGCAGTTCTTC | CASSDRLAGYNEQFF
TRBJ2-7 | . | . | 14 | TRBV10-3 | TGTGCCATGACCGAGGACCCAAGGGCCTACGAGCAGTACTTC | CAMTEDPRAYEQYF
TRBJ1-1 | . | . | 13 | TRBV27 | TGTGCCAGCAGTTACAAAACAGGAAGTAAAGCTTTCTTT | CASSYKTGSKAFF
TRBJ2-7 | . | TRBD2 | 13 | TRBV28 | TGTGCCAGCAGTTTTGGTAGCGGGTTCGAGCAGTACTTC | CASSFGSGFEQYF
TRBJ1-2 | . | . | 14 | TRBV28 | TGTGCCAGCAGTTTATTGGGGGGGGACTATGGCTACACCTTC | CASSLLGGDYGYTF
TRBJ1-3 | . | . | 17 | TRBV7-9 | TGTGCCAGCAACCCGGGGTCGCCACGTGGCTCTGGAAACACCATATATTTT | CASNPGSPRGSGNTIYF
TRBJ2-3 | . | TRBD2 | 18 | TRBV5-1 | TGCGCCAGCAGCATCCCGGGACTAGCGGCCCTTAGCACAGATACGCAGTATTTT | CASSIPGLAALSTDTQYF
TRBJ2-2 | . | . | 15 | TRBV27 | TGTGCCAGCAGTCGCTTCGGGGGGCACACCGGGGAGCTGTTTTTT | CASSRFGGHTGELFF
TRBJ2-7 | . | . | 14 | TRBV28 | TGTGCCAGCGGACTTAGGACTACATCAGGGGCGCAGTACTTC | CASGLRTTSGAQYF
TRBJ1-1 | . | TRBD1 | 15 | TRBV19 | TGTGCCAGTAGTAACAGGGGACATATGAACACTGAAGCTTTCTTT | CASSNRGHMNTEAFF
TRBJ1-2 | once | TRBD1 | 16 | TRBV7-9 | TGTGCCAGCAGACCCTGGACAGGGATAGAGTTATTTGGCTACACCTTC | CASRPWTGIELFGYTF
TRBJ2-5 | . | . | 14 | TRBV10-3 | TGTGCCATCAGTGAGTCGACTAGGGAAGAGACCCAGTACTTC | CAISESTREETQYF
TRBJ1-1 | . | . | 13 | TRBV5-1 | TGCGCCAGCAGAGGGACTGGGAACACTGAAGCTTTCTTT | CASRGTGNTEAFF
TRBJ2-7 | . | TRBD1 | 14 | TRBV11-3 | TGTGCCAGCAGCCCGTCTGGGGATTCAGGGGGGCAGTACTTC | CASSPSGDSGGQYF
TRBJ1-6 | . | TRBD1 | 15 | TRBV5-1 | TGCGCCAGCAGCCAAGGGACAGGGGTAAATTCACCCCTCCACTTT | CASSQGTGVNSPLHF
TRBJ2-7 | . | . | 15 | TRBV7-2 | TGTGCCAGCAGCTCCCAGAGTGGAATTCTCTACGAGCAGTACTTC | CASSSQSGILYEQYF
TRBJ1-6 | once | . | 14 | TRBV4-2 | TGTGCCAGCAGCCAAGTAAAGGGCGATTCACCCCTCCACTTT | CASSQVKGDSPLHF
TRBJ2-2 | . | TRBD2 | 15 | TRBV5-1 | TGCGCCAGCAGGAGCCAGCGGGAGGATTCAGGGGAGCTGTTTTTT | CASRSQREDSGELFF
TRBJ2-2 | . | . | 18 | TRBV9 | TGTGCCAGCAGCGGTGGAGGGTTGGGCGGGCCGAACACCGGGGAGCTGTTTTTT | CASSGGGLGGPNTGELFF
TRBJ2-3 | . | . | 13 | TRBV29-1 | TGCAGCGTTGTCAGGGTAAGGACAGATACGCAGTATTTT | CSVVRVRTDTQYF
TRBJ2-1 | . | TRBD1 | 15 | TRBV2 | TGTGCCAGCAGAGATACAGGGGTAACCTACAATGAGCAGTTCTTC | CASRDTGVTYNEQFF
TRBJ2-2 | . | . | 15 | TRBV18 | TGTGCCAGCTCACCTAGCGGAGCGAACACCGGGGAGCTGTTTTTT | CASSPSGANTGELFF
TRBJ2-5 | . | . | 18 | TRBV18 | TGTGCCAGCTCACCAATCATCTCCCGGACTCGGGGAGTGGAGACCCAGTACTTC | CASSPIISRTRGVETQYF
TRBJ1-1 | few | . | 11 | TRBV29-1 | TGCAGCGCCAGGGGGAACACTGAAGCTTTCTTT | CSARGNTEAFF
TRBJ2-7 | . | TRBD2 | 14 | TRBV6-6 | TGTGCCAGCAGCCGACTAGCGGGGACCTACGAGCAGTACTTC | CASSRLAGTYEQYF
TRBJ1-1 | . | . | 12 | TRBV7-9 | TGTGCCAGCAGTCATCAGAACACTGAAGCTTTCTTT | CASSHQNTEAFF